This TCR beta chain was documented in a study of T cells in women clearing cervical HPV infection. Study as a whole: Only a few women had HLA typing results available. Findings and limits, study-wide: TRBV6-7 relative abundance averaged approximately 0.11% in cases and 0.16% in controls. It is unknown whether associations predate infection; no effector/memory or HPV-specific sorting.

Comments on this clone: Its antigen is as yet unknown. Compared with germline, one end of the junction differs, possibly owing to a read error. The read terminates 3 residues ahead of where the CDR3 ends, so the germline J gene completes it. This sample also contains other DNA sequences that code for the same CDR3.

CDR3 size: 17 residues. In germline, CDR1 is ENHRY, CDR2 SYGVKD. Assay: immunoSEQ multiplex PCR; the TCRdb copy retains only in-frame clones and omits some. The specimen's table records 34,000 or so clones. HPV was found by MY09/MY11 PCR and dot-blot genotyping. V gene TRBV10-3 combines with J gene TRBJ1-3, with 7 nucleotides matching TRBD1. Input material: blood buffy coat. The receptor comes from a woman between 18 and 75 years old with a cervical HPV16 infection that either progressed to CIN3+ or cleared (not recorded which). The DNA read from the CDR3 is TGTGCCATCAAAGGGGTAACACAGGGGACCTCTGGAAACACG. This sequence encodes CAIKGVTQGTSGNT. The full CDR3 is CAIKGVTQGTSGNTIYF.